This T cell receptor (beta chain) was sequenced in a study of cytomegalovirus exposure and HLA in healthy donors. A multiplex PCR was run with 60 Vbeta primers and 13 Jbeta primers. The table came from immunoSEQ multiplex PCR; TCRdb's copy has only in-frame clones and leaves some out. The table lists over 150,000 clones, roughly 87% of them singletons. V lost 6 bases and J 3 bases, leaving 11 bases between the germline ends. The CDR3 is 13 residues long. Germline V gene sequence: CDR1 SQVTM, CDR2 ANQGSEA. The chain couples TRBV29-1 to TRBJ1-4, with TRBD1 as a possible D gene (6 bases). The sequenced sample was PBMCs. The TCR originated in a woman in her 30s in good health and CMV-seronegative. This CDR3 reads CSVNRAANEKLFF. CDR3 sequence (DNA): TGCAGCGTGAACAGGGCGGCTAATGAAAAACTGTTTTTT.